A selection of T cell receptor beta chains follows, all from one sample in a study of spatial heterogeneity in lung cancer. MiXCR, applied by TCRdb to the 5' RACE reads, yields one record per CDR3 protein. Here the sample spans some 8,000 distinct CDR3 sequences, more than 4.5% being singletons. The specimen was PBMCs, collected at surgery. These receptors all come from a male donor with early-stage non-small cell lung cancer. CDR3s include the opening cysteine and the closing phenylalanine or tryptophan. Each record gives: J gene, clone size, D gene, V gene, CDR3 DNA, CDR3 protein. A D gene is named only where the DNA matches it firmly. Expanded clones get a size class; other rows say once, few or many, or leave the size out.

J gene: TRBJ2-1
clone size: many
D gene: TRBD1
V gene: TRBV11-2
CDR3 DNA: TGTGCCAGCAGCCCCTGGACAGGGAGGTTTCTCAGCTCCTACAATGAGCAGTTCTTC
CDR3 protein: CASSPWTGRFLSSYNEQFF

J gene: TRBJ2-1
clone size: -
D gene: -
V gene: TRBV30
CDR3 DNA: TGTGCCTGGAGTGTACACAGCGGGTACAATGAGCAGTTCTTC
CDR3 protein: CAWSVHSGYNEQFF

J gene: TRBJ1-2
clone size: many
D gene: -
V gene: TRBV7-9
CDR3 DNA: TGTGCCAGCAGCCTCCAAGGTGGACAGCACTATGGCTACACCTTC
CDR3 protein: CASSLQGGQHYGYTF

J gene: TRBJ1-1
clone size: many
D gene: TRBD1
V gene: TRBV18
CDR3 DNA: TGTGCCAGCTCACCCTGGGACAGGGGGCTCGGTGAAGCTTTCTTT
CDR3 protein: CASSPWDRGLGEAFF

J gene: TRBJ2-1
clone size: many
D gene: TRBD2
V gene: TRBV29-1
CDR3 DNA: TGCAGCGTCGTGGGACTAGCGGGTTACAATGAGCAGTTCTTC
CDR3 protein: CSVVGLAGYNEQFF

J gene: TRBJ2-1
clone size: many
D gene: -
V gene: TRBV20-1
CDR3 DNA: TGCAGTGCTAGAACGGGACTTTTGAATGAGCAGTTCTTC
CDR3 protein: CSARTGLLNEQFF

J gene: TRBJ2-2
clone size: many
D gene: TRBD1
V gene: TRBV30
CDR3 DNA: TGTGCCTGGGGGGGACAGGGGGACACCGGGGAGCTGTTTTTT
CDR3 protein: CAWGGQGDTGELFF

J gene: TRBJ1-6
clone size: medium-sized
D gene: -
V gene: TRBV7-9
CDR3 DNA: TGTGCCAGCAGGAGGGGATTCTATAATTCACCCCTCCACTTT
CDR3 protein: CASRRGFYNSPLHF

J gene: TRBJ2-1
clone size: many
D gene: -
V gene: TRBV7-9
CDR3 DNA: TGTGCCAGCAGTATCGCCGGGAAGAGCTCCTACAATGAGCAGTTCTTC
CDR3 protein: CASSIAGKSSYNEQFF

J gene: TRBJ2-6
clone size: many
D gene: -
V gene: TRBV19
CDR3 DNA: TGTGCCAGTAGTATCCGGACACCTTCTGGGGCCAACGTCCTGACTTTC
CDR3 protein: CASSIRTPSGANVLTF

J gene: TRBJ1-3
clone size: many
D gene: -
V gene: TRBV6-1
CDR3 DNA: TGTGCCAGCACCAGGGGCCCCCAGGCCGGAAACACCATATATTTT
CDR3 protein: CASTRGPQAGNTIYF

J gene: TRBJ2-3
clone size: many
D gene: -
V gene: TRBV7-9
CDR3 DNA: TGTGCCAGCAGCTCTAGCTTGGGCACAGATACGCAGTATTTT
CDR3 protein: CASSSSLGTDTQYF

J gene: TRBJ2-3
clone size: many
D gene: -
V gene: TRBV7-2
CDR3 DNA: TGTGCCAGCAGCTCCCCGGGACGGGCGAAGAGTTACACAGATACGCAGTATTTT
CDR3 protein: CASSSPGRAKSYTDTQYF

J gene: TRBJ2-2
clone size: many
D gene: -
V gene: TRBV21-1
CDR3 DNA: TGTGCCAGCAGCAAAGTTTACAGGGGGCTATATGACGGGGAGCTGTTTTTT
CDR3 protein: CASSKVYRGLYDGELFF